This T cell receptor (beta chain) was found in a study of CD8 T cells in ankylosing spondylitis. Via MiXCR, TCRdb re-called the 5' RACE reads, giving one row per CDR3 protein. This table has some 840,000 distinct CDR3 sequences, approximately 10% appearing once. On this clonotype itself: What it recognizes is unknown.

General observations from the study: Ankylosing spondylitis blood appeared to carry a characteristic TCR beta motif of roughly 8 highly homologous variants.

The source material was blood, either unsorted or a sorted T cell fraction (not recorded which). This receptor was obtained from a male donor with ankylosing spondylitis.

In DNA form, the CDR3 reads TGTGCCAGCACCTCCCCCACAGATACGCAGTATTTT. Translating gives CASTSPTDTQYF. This chain uses TRBV7-2 with TRBJ2-3; no firm D call. The CDR3 is made up of 12 amino acids. Between the trimmed V and J ends, which lost 7 bases and 2 bases, there was a span of 7 bases. Germline-derived CDR1 and CDR2 are SGHTA and FQGNSA.